This TCR beta chain was identified in a study of blood T cell repertoires in COVID-19. Adults between about 18 and 95 years of age took part from 24 US areas. Assay used: immunoSEQ multiplex PCR; TCRdb lists only in-frame clones, some missing. The sample lists roughly 240,000 clones; roughly 82% were seen once. CDR3 size: 15 residues. Looked up from germline, CDR1 is SGHRS and CDR2 is YFSETQ. Trimming left V 2 bases short and J 3 bases short, with 15 bases between. The origin of this receptor is a woman aged 45-59 years who had recovered from COVID-19. Sequencing was carried out using PBMCs or T cells enriched from blood (not recorded which). V gene TRBV5-1 combines with J gene TRBJ2-7, with a tentative D call TRBD2 (6 bases). CDR3 residues: CASSFGGSALYEQYF. CDR3 DNA: TGCGCCAGCAGCTTTGGGGGGTCGGCTCTCTACGAGCAGTACTTC.